These 30 T cell receptor beta chains were sequenced from one sample in a study of T cell responses to AZD1222 COVID-19 vaccine (dated by TCRdb to the early 2020s). The method was the immunoSEQ multiplex PCR assay. This immuneACCESS table, as held by TCRdb, lists in-frame sequences with V and J called but not all clones. Of the missing ones, under half trace to an unresolved V gene in checked studies; the others have no known cause. The table for this sample lists 210,000 or so clones; under 95% of them were counted only once. The ten largest account for roughly 0.99% of the sample. The time point label on this specimen signifies: baseline before first vaccination. Explained via the paper, the treatment or condition label denotes: meningococcal conjugate vaccine given as trial control. The sequenced sample was peripheral blood, obtained on day 0 of MenACWY control vaccination. The source is an adult in good health.

CDR3 amino acids: CASSPEEDYGYTF. DNA of the CDR3: TGTGCCAGCAGCCCTGAGGAGGATTATGGCTACACCTTC. The chain employs TRBV6-2 or TRBV6-3 and TRBJ1-2, with D unclear. The CDR3 runs 13 residues. V was cut by 6 bases and J by 5 bases, with 13 bases left in between. Per the germline V gene, CDR1 is MNHEY and CDR2 is SVGEGT.

The V gene is TRBV5-1, the J gene TRBJ1-2, with a weak D call TRBD1 (5 bases). This CDR3 comprises 13 residues. CDR1 is SGHRS, CDR2 YFSETQ, per germline. V lost 9 bases to trimming and J lost 2 bases, with 14 bases between them. For the CDR3, the DNA is TGCGCCACCGCACAGGACCCGAACTATGGCTACACCTTC. Its protein product is CATAQDPNYGYTF.

V usage is TRBV18 and J usage is TRBJ1-5, with D possibly being TRBD1 (5 bases). The V gene lost 3 bases and the J gene lost 3 bases, with 12 bases spanning the gap. CDR1 is KGHSH, CDR2 LQKENI, per germline. CDR3 length equals 15 residues. The CDR3 sequence: CASSPLGGINQPQHF. For the CDR3, the DNA is TGTGCCAGCTCACCCCTTGGGGGTATCAATCAGCCCCAGCATTTT.

The CDR3 coding sequence is TGTGCCAGCAGTTCTCTCGGGTCGCATAACTATGGCTACACCTTC. Its translation: CASSSLGSHNYGYTF. The chain carries TRBV6-2 or TRBV6-3 and TRBJ1-2; D gene uncertain. Germline V gene lookup returns CDR1 MNHEY and CDR2 SVGEGT. The CDR3 loop spans 15 amino acids. V was trimmed by 4 bases and J by 1 base, leaving 13 bases between them.

This chain links TRBV5-6 with TRBJ1-1; D is undetermined. Germline V gene sequence: CDR1 SGHDT, CDR2 YYEEEE. V lost 2 bases and J lost 4, with 9 bases in between. CDR3 length equals 13 residues. The CDR3 loop is CASSFTEGTEAFF. The CDR3 DNA reads TGTGCCAGCAGCTTCACCGAGGGCACTGAAGCTTTCTTT.

V is TRBV6-2 or TRBV6-3 and J is TRBJ1-2; perhaps TRBD1 as D (6 bases). Germline V gene lookup returns CDR1 MNHEY and CDR2 SVGEGT. V lost 3 bases and J 8 bases, leaving 13 bases between the germline ends. The CDR3 length is 13 residues. CDR3 region: CASSYQGIWGYTF. In DNA form, the CDR3 reads TGTGCCAGCAGTTATCAGGGGATCTGGGGCTACACCTTC.

This chain joins TRBV7-2 and TRBJ2-7, with 11 bases that match TRBD2. Germline lookup yields CDR1 SGHTA and CDR2 FQGNSA. This CDR3 comprises 16 residues. Trimming took 0 bases from V and 2 from J; bases not matched to a gene: 3. The CDR3 DNA reads as TGTGCCAGCAGCTTAGCGATAGCGGGGGGGCCCTACGAGCAGTACTTC. As protein: CASSLAIAGGPYEQYF.

This chain uses TRBV5-1 with TRBJ1-5; 7 bases are shared with TRBD1. Looked up from germline, CDR1 is SGHRS and CDR2 is YFSETQ. J gave up 6 bases and V 2 bases, and 5 bases lay outside the gene matches. The CDR3 totals 14 residues. This chain's CDR3 is CASSFGTESQPQHF. The DNA for the CDR3 is TGCGCCAGCAGCTTCGGGACAGAGAGTCAGCCCCAGCATTTT.

The chain employs TRBV10-3 and TRBJ2-1; 9 bases match TRBD2. There are 12 residues in the CDR3. In germline, CDR1 is ENHRY, CDR2 SYGVKD. V lost 10 bases and J lost 7; bases outside the gene matches: 5. CDR3 in DNA: TGTGCCAGCGGACTAGCGCCAAATGAGCAGTTCTTC. It specifies CASGLAPNEQFF.

The chain recombines TRBV4-1 with TRBJ1-5, with unresolved D. CDR3 length: 15 amino acids. Trimming pared 3 bases from V and 7 bases from J, leaving 16 bases between. Germline V gene sequence: CDR1 MGHRA, CDR2 YSYEKL. The CDR3 reads CASSQSLVEWQPQHF. The CDR3 nucleotides read TGCGCCAGCAGCCAGAGCTTGGTGGAGTGGCAGCCCCAGCATTTT.

This rearrangement joins TRBV6-1 to TRBJ2-7, with unresolved D. Trimming cost V 3 bases and J 2 bases, with 8 bases left between them. Germline assignment: CDR1 MNHNS and CDR2 SASEGT. CDR3 length: 13 residues. As DNA, the CDR3 is TGTGCCAGCAGTGATACCAGTGCCTACGAGCAGTACTTC. Translated, it gives CASSDTSAYEQYF.

This clone has only a few counts. The chain recombines TRBV4-2 with TRBJ1-5, with 8 bases identical to TRBD1. The V and J ends lost 1 base and 4 bases, in that order; junction bases with no gene match: 6. CDR1 LGHNA and CDR2 YNFKEQ come from the germline V gene. This CDR3 is built from 16 residues. CDR3 region: CASSQGVQGGNQPQHF. The CDR3 DNA reads as TGTGCCAGCAGCCAAGGGGTACAGGGGGGTAATCAGCCCCAGCATTTT.

The table lists this clone with many counts. V usage is TRBV27 and J usage is TRBJ1-5, with TRBD1 identical over 9 bases. V trimming: 6 bases; J trimming: 4 bases; junction bases outside the gene matches: 4. Germline CDR1 is MNHEY and CDR2 is SMNVEV (reference sequence). The CDR3 is 14 residues long. CDR3 DNA sequence: TGTGCCAGCAGCCGACAGGGGGTGAATCAGCCCCAGCATTTT. Translating it yields CASSRQGVNQPQHF.

The chain joins TRBV19 to TRBJ2-7; 7 nucleotides agree with TRBD1. V shed 6 bases and J 1 base; nucleotides not matched to a gene: 6. CDR1 is LNHDA and CDR2 is SQIVND in the germline V gene (reference sequence). The CDR3 covers 14 residues. The CDR3 sequence: CASRRTGLSYEQYF. In nucleotides, the CDR3 is TGTGCCAGTAGGAGGACAGGTCTATCCTACGAGCAGTACTTC.

CDR3 DNA: TGCAGCGCGCCGACTAGCGGGGGTTCAGGTACGCAGTATTTT. It codes for CSAPTSGGSGTQYF. The V and J genes are TRBV29-1 and TRBJ2-3, with 12 bases lining up with TRBD2. The V gene's germline CDR1 is SQVTM and CDR2 ANQGSEA. There are 14 residues in the CDR3. J lost 8 bases, V lost 7 bases, and 10 bases had no gene match.

The chain employs TRBV7-6 and TRBJ1-5; D is ambiguous. CDR3 length equals 14 residues. The V and J ends lost 1 base and 3 bases respectively, with 7 bases between them. CDR1 is SGHVS and CDR2 is FNYEAQ in the germline V gene. DNA of the CDR3: TGTGCCAGCAGCTTAGGGCCGCTCAATCAGCCCCAGCATTTT. It codes for CASSLGPLNQPQHF.

V usage is TRBV27 and J usage is TRBJ2-2; 7 bases are shared with TRBD1. This CDR3 spans 16 amino acids. Losses at the gene ends were 5 bases for V and 0 bases for J; bases not matched to a gene: 6. Germline lookup yields CDR1 MNHEY and CDR2 SMNVEV (reference sequence). CDR3 amino acids: CASSVKGQTNTGELFF. CDR3 DNA sequence: TGTGCCAGCAGTGTAAAGGGACAGACGAACACCGGGGAGCTGTTTTTT.

The chain links TRBV7-3 to TRBJ2-1; D may be TRBD2 (7 bases). There are 13 residues in the CDR3. V was trimmed by 4 bases and J by 13 bases, leaving 17 bases between them. Germline assignment: CDR1 SGHTA and CDR2 FQGTGA. The CDR3 DNA follows: TGTGCCAGCAGCTCGGGGGGCTCGAGGGGCCAGTTCTTC. Amino acid sequence: CASSSGGSRGQFF.

The V call is TRBV28, the J call TRBJ1-2, with no clear D. Germline values: CDR1 MDHEN, CDR2 SYDVKM. V shed 4 bases and J shed 3 bases, with 15 bases lying between them. The CDR3 extends over 15 amino acids. The CDR3 sequence: CASSSTAGFHYGYTF. CDR3 sequence (DNA): TGTGCCAGCAGTTCCACTGCCGGGTTTCACTATGGCTACACCTTC.

The rearrangement joins TRBV18 to TRBJ1-1; 9 bases fit TRBD1. In germline, CDR1 is KGHSH, CDR2 LQKENI. This CDR3 is built from 15 residues. Germline trimming cut 4 bases from V and 1 base from J; bases unmatched to any gene: 4. The CDR3, as DNA: TGTGCCAGCTCACAAACAGGGGGCCCGAACACTGAAGCTTTCTTT. Its protein product is CASSQTGGPNTEAFF.

This clone has only a few counts. CDR3 region: CAAEGHMNTEAFF. The CDR3 nucleotides are TGTGCCGCCGAGGGACACATGAACACTGAAGCTTTCTTT. The V gene is TRBV30, the J gene TRBJ1-1, with D perhaps TRBD1 (6 bases). The CDR3 spans 13 residues. Germline V lookup: CDR1 GTSNPN, CDR2 SVGIG (reference sequence). With 8 bases removed from V and 0 bases from J, the gap between germline ends came to 13 bases.

The gene calls are TRBV4-2 and TRBJ2-3, with 11 bases fitting TRBD1. V lost 0 bases, J lost 3 bases, and 5 bases stayed unmatched. Germline V gene sequence: CDR1 LGHNA, CDR2 YNFKEQ. This CDR3 spans 17 amino acids. CDR3: CASSQDLGQGATDTQYF. CDR3 DNA sequence: TGTGCCAGCAGCCAAGATCTCGGACAGGGGGCGACAGATACGCAGTATTTT.

The V gene is TRBV28, the J gene TRBJ1-2; D gene uncertain. Trimming removed 7 bases from V and 6 bases from J, with 12 bases in between. The CDR3 runs to 12 residues. Per germline, CDR1 MDHEN and CDR2 SYDVKM. The CDR3 region is CASTVGVNGYTF. In DNA form, the CDR3 reads TGTGCCAGCACGGTTGGGGTAAATGGCTACACCTTC.

The rearrangement joins TRBV12-3 or TRBV12-4 to TRBJ1-1; unclear D gene. The CDR3 sequence is 13 residues long. V was trimmed by 1 base and J by 4 bases, leaving 7 bases between them. The CDR3 region has the DNA TGTGCCAGCAGTTTAGGGGGAGTCACTGAAGCTTTCTTT. Translating gives CASSLGGVTEAFF.

The chain uses TRBV10-3 and TRBJ2-7, with D tentatively TRBD2 (6 bases). The CDR3 contains 15 residues. V was cut by 0 bases and J by 5 bases, with 14 bases left in between. Germline V gives CDR1 ENHRY, CDR2 SYGVKD. This chain's CDR3 is CAISESGTPAHEQYF. Here the CDR3 DNA reads TGTGCCATCAGTGAGTCTGGGACTCCAGCCCACGAGCAGTACTTC.

The J gene is TRBJ1-5, the V gene TRBV30, with D possibly being TRBD1 (6 bases). Germline CDR1 GTSNPN, CDR2 SVGIG (reference sequence). This CDR3 spans 14 amino acids. V lost 4 bases to trimming and J lost 1 base, with 11 bases between them. The CDR3 sequence: CAWNTGSSNQPQHF. The CDR3 DNA reads TGTGCCTGGAACACAGGGTCGAGCAATCAGCCCCAGCATTTT.

This chain links TRBV6-5 with TRBJ1-6; the D is unclear. The V end lost 6 bases, the J end lost 7 bases, and 7 bases lay between the germline ends. There are 12 residues in the CDR3. Germline V CDR1 and CDR2: MNHEY, SVGAGI. The DNA of the CDR3 is TGTGCCAGCAGACTGCCCAATTCACCCCTCCACTTT. Protein: CASRLPNSPLHF.

This clone showed up just a few times. One junction end does not reproduce the germline sequence, and a read error may be involved. The chain carries TRBV6-1 and TRBJ2-3, with 8 positions matching TRBD2. Germline V gene lookup returns CDR1 MNHNS and CDR2 SASEGT. CDR3 length: 14 residues. The CDR3 loop is CASSQAGGTDTQYF. CDR3 bases: TGTGCCAGCAGTCAAGCGGGGGGCACAGATACGCAGTATTTT.

V gene TRBV18 combines with J gene TRBJ1-1; the D gene is possibly TRBD1 (6 bases). The CDR3 runs 14 residues. V was cut by 6 bases and J by 1 base, with 12 bases left in between. Germline CDR1 is KGHSH and CDR2 is LQKENI. CDR3 sequence reads: CASSHSTGNTEAFF. In DNA, the CDR3 is TGTGCCAGCTCCCACTCGACAGGGAACACTGAAGCTTTCTTT.

This clone showed up just once. The chain recombines TRBV20-1 with TRBJ1-2, with D maybe TRBD1 (5 bases). Trimming shortened V by 3 bases and J by 8 bases, and 16 bases separated the two germline ends. Germline CDR1 is DFQATT and CDR2 is SNEGSKA (reference sequence). This CDR3 spans 13 amino acids. The CDR3 is CSASRQGRSGYTF. CDR3 bases: TGCAGTGCTAGTAGGCAGGGCAGATCCGGCTACACCTTC.